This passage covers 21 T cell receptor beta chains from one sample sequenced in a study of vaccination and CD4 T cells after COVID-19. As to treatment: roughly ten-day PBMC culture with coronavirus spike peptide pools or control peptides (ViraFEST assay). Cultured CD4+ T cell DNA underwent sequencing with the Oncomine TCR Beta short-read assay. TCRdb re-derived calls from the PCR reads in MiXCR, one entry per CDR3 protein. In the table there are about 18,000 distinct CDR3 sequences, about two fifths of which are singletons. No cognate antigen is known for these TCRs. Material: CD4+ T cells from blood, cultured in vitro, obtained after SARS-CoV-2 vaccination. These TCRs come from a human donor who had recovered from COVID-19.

CDR3 nucleotides: TGTGCCAGCAGTACCCAGCGGGAGTATGGCTACACCTTC. Its translation: CASSTQREYGYTF. This rearrangement joins TRBV6-2 or TRBV6-3 to TRBJ1-2; no clear D. The CDR3 is 13 residues long. Trimming pared 5 bases from V and 5 bases from J, leaving 12 bases between. Germline values: CDR1 MNHEY, CDR2 SVGEGT.

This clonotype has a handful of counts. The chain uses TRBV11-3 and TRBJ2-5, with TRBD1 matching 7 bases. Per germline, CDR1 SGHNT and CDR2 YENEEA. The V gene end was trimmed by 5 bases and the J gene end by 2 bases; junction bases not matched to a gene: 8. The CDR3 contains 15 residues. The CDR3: CASSPRTGNQETQYF. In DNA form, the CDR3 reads TGTGCCAGCAGCCCTAGGACAGGAAATCAAGAGACCCAGTACTTC.

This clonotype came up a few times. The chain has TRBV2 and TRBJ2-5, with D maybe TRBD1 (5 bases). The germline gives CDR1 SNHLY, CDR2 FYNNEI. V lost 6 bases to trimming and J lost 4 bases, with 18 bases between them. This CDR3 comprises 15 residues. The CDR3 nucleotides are TGTGCCAGCAGGTGGACATCAGCCGTCGGAGAGACCCAGTACTTC. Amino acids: CASRWTSAVGETQYF.

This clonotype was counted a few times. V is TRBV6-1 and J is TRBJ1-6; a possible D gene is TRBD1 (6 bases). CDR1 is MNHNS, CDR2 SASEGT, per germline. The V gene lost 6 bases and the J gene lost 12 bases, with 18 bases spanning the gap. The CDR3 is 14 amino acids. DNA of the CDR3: TGTGCCAGCAGCCTACGGACTCTCAGGGGACCCCTCCACTTT. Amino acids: CASSLRTLRGPLHF.

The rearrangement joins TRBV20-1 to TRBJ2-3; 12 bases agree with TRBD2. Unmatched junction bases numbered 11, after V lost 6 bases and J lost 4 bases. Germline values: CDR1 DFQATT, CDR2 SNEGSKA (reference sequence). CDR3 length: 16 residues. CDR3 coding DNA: TGCAGTGCGCCTTCGAGGCTAGCGGGAGGGGCAGATACGCAGTATTTT. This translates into CSAPSRLAGGADTQYF.

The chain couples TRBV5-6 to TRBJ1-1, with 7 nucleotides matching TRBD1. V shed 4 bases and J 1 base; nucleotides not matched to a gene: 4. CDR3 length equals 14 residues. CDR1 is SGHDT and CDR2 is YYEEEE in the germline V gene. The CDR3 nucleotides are TGTGCCAGCAGCGCCCGACAGGGGAACACTGAAGCTTTCTTT. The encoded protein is CASSARQGNTEAFF. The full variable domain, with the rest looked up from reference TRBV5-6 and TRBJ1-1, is DAGVTQSPTHLIKTRGQQVTLRCSPKSGHDTVSWYQQALGQGPQFIFQYYEEEERQRGNFPDRFSGHQFPNYSSELNVNALLLGDSALYLCASSARQGNTEAFFGQGTRLTVV.

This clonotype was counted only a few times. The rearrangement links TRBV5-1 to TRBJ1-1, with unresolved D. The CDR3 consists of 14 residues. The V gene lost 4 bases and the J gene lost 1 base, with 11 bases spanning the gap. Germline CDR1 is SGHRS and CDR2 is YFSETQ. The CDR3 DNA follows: TGCGCCAGCAGCATGACAAGAAAGAACACTGAAGCTTTCTTT. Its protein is CASSMTRKNTEAFF.

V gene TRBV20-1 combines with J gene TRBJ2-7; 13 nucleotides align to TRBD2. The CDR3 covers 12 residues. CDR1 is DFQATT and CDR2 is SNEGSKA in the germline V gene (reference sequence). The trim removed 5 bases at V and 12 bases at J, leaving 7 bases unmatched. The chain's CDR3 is CSAWGLAGHRYF. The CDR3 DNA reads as TGCAGTGCTTGGGGACTAGCGGGGCACCGGTACTTC.

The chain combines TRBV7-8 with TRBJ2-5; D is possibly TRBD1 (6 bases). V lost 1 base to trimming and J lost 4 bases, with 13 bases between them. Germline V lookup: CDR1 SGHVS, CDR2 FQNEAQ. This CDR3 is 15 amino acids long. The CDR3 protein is CASSLVGDKLETQYF. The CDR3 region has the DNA TGTGCCAGCAGCTTAGTTGGGGACAAACTAGAGACCCAGTACTTC.

Here the CDR3 DNA reads TGTGCCAGCAGTTTCCCCGGACAGGGCGTAACCCTACGAACGTGCGAGCAGTACTTC. It yields the protein CASSFPGQGVTLRTCEQYF. The chain recombines TRBV28 with TRBJ2-7; 8 bases map to TRBD1. J lost 6 bases, V lost 3 bases, and 22 bases had no gene match. The CDR3 has 19 amino acids. Germline V gene data show CDR1 as MDHEN and CDR2 as SYDVKM.

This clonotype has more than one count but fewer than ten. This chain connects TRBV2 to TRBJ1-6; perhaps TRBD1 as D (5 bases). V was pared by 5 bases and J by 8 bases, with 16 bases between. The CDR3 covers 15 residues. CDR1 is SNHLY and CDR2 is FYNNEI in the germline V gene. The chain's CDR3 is CASSTTDSVDSPLHF. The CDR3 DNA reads TGTGCCAGCAGTACGACAGACTCTGTGGATTCACCCCTCCACTTT.

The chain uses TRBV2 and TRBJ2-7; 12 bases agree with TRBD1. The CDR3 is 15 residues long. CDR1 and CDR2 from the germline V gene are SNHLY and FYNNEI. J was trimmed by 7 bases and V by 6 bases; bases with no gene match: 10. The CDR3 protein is CASSEPGQGAGEQYF. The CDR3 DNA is TGTGCCAGCAGCGAGCCGGGACAGGGGGCGGGAGAGCAGTACTTC. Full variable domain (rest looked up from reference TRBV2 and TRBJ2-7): EPEVTQTPSHQVTQMGQEVILRCVPISNHLYFYWYRQILGQKVEFLVSFYNNEISEKSEIFDDQFSVERPDGSNFTLKIRSTKLEDSAMYFCASSEPGQGAGEQYFGPGTRLTVT.

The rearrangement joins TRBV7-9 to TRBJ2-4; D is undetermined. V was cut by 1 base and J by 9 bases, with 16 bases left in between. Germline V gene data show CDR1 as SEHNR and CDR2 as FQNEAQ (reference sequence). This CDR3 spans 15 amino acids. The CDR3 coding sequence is TGTGCCAGCAGCTTAGATTCTGGGGTAGGCGGCATTCAGTACTTC. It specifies CASSLDSGVGGIQYF.

The CDR3 reads CASSFISGGWAEQFF. The CDR3 nucleotides are TGTGCCAGCAGTTTTATTTCGGGAGGTTGGGCTGAGCAGTTCTTC. V is TRBV27 and J is TRBJ2-1, with TRBD2 matching over 7 bases. The CDR3 is 15 residues long. The V and J ends lost 3 bases and 9 bases, in that order; junction bases with no gene match: 11. The germline V gene encodes CDR1 MNHEY and CDR2 SMNVEV (reference sequence).

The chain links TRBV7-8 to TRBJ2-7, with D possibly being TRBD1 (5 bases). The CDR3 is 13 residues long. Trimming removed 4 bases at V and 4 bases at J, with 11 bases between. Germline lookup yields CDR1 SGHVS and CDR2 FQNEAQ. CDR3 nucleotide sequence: TGTGCCAGCAGCTCTTCAGGGTTATACGAGCAGTACTTC. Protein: CASSSSGLYEQYF.

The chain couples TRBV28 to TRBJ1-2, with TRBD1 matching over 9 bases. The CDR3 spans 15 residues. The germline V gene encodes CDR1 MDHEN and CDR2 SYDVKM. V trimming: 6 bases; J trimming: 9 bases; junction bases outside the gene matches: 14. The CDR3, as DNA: TGTGCCAGCAGCCACACACCGACAGGGGGAAAGAGCTACACCTTC. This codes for CASSHTPTGGKSYTF.

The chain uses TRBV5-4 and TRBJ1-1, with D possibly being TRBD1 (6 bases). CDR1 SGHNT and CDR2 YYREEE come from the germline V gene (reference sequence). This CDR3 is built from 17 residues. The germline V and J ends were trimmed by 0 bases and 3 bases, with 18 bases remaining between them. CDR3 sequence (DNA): TGTGCCAGCAGCTTGGGAATTACAGGGTTGGGGGACACTGAAGCTTTCTTT. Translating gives CASSLGITGLGDTEAFF. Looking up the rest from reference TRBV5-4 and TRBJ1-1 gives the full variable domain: ETGVTQSPTHLIKTRGQQVTLRCSSQSGHNTVSWYQQALGQGPQFIFQYYREEENGRGNFPPRFSGLQFPNYSSELNVNALELDDSALYLCASSLGITGLGDTEAFFGQGTRLTVV.

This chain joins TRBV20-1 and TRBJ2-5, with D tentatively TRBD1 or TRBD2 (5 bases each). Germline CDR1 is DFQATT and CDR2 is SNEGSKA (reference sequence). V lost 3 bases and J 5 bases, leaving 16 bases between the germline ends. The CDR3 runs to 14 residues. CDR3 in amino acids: CSASSLRGEETQYF. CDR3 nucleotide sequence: TGCAGTGCTAGCTCCCTCCGAGGGGAGGAGACCCAGTACTTC.

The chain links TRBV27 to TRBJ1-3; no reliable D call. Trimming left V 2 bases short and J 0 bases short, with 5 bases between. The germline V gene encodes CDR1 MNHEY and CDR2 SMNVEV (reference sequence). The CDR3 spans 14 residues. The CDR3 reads CASSLVASGNTIYF. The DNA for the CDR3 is TGTGCCAGCAGTTTAGTAGCCTCTGGAAACACCATATATTTT.

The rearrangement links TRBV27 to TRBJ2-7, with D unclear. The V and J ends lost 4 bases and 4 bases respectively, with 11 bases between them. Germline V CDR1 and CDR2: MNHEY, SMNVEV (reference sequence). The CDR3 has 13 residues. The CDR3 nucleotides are TGTGCCAGCAGTTCCGGACCCGCATACGAGCAGTACTTC. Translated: CASSSGPAYEQYF.

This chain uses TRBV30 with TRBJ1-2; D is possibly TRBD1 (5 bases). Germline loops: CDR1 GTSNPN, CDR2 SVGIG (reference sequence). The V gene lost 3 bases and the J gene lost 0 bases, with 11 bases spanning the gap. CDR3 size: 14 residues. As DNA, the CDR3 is TGTGCCTGGAGACTCGGGGCTACTAACTATGGCTACACCTTC. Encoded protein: CAWRLGATNYGYTF.